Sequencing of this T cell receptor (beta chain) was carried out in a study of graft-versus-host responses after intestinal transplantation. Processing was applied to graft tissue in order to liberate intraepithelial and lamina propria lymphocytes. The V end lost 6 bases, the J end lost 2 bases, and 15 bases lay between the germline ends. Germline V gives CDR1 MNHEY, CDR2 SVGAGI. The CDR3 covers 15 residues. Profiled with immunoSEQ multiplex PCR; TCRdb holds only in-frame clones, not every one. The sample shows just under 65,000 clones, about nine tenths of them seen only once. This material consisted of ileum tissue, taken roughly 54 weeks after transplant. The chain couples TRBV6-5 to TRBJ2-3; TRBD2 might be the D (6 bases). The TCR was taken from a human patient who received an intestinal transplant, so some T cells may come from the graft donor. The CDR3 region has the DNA TGTGCCAGCAGATACCGGGAGTTTCCCACAGATACGCAGTATTTT. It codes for CASRYREFPTDTQYF.